A selection of T cell receptor beta chains follows, all from one sample in a study of T-cell reconstitution after alpha-beta-depleted transplantation in children. TCRdb re-called the PCR reads through MiXCR, storing one row per CDR3 protein. This sample has about 980,000 distinct CDR3 sequences, with less than 30% found just once. Source: PBMCs, mostly from graft donor cells, taken 360 days after TCRalphabeta/CD19-depleted stem cell transplant. The receptor set was obtained from a boy under three years old who had a stem cell transplant for SCID, so the T cells may come from the graft donor. The CDR3 runs from the conserved cysteine through the conserved F or W. D genes are given only for firm matches.

d_gene,v_gene,j_gene,CDR3aa
.,TRBV5-5,TRBJ1-1,CASSLLSTSMNTEAFF
.,TRBV18,TRBJ2-7,CASSPNSVDDEQYF
TRBD1,TRBV4-1,TRBJ1-4,CASSPKPGQGREKLFF
.,TRBV11-2,TRBJ2-5,CASSLLSPIQDTQYF
TRBD1,TRBV24-1,TRBJ2-1,CATSDSRQGRNEQFF
TRBD2,TRBV15,TRBJ2-1,CATSSRAGGLGEQFF
.,TRBV7-1,TRBJ2-1,CASSSYGVAEQFF
.,TRBV11-3,TRBJ1-2,CASSLAAGSGYTF
.,TRBV20-1,TRBJ2-7,CSARPPRSSYEQYF
.,TRBV29-1,TRBJ2-3,CSVIRDGRDTQYF
.,TRBV29-1,TRBJ1-1,CSVGAGNTEAFF
.,TRBV20-1,TRBJ1-1,CSARVAGATTEAFF
.,TRBV28,TRBJ2-2,CASTTGQANTGELFF
TRBD1,TRBV6-5,TRBJ2-3,CASSYSSGTGTTDTQYF